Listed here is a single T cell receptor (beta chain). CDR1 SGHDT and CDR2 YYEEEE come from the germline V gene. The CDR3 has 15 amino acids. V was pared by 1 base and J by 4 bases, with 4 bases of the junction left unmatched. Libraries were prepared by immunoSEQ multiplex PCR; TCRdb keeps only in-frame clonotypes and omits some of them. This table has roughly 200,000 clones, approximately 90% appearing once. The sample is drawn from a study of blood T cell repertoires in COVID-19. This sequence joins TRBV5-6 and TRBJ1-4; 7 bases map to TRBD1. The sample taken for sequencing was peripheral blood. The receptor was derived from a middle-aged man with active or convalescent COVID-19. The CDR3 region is CASSLSTGFNEKLFF. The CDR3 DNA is TGTGCCAGCAGCTTGTCGACAGGGTTTAATGAAAAACTGTTTTTT. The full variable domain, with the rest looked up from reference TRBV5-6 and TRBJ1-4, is DAGVTQSPTHLIKTRGQQVTLRCSPKSGHDTVSWYQQALGQGPQFIFQYYEEEERQRGNFPDRFSGHQFPNYSSELNVNALLLGDSALYLCASSLSTGFNEKLFFGSGTQLSVL.